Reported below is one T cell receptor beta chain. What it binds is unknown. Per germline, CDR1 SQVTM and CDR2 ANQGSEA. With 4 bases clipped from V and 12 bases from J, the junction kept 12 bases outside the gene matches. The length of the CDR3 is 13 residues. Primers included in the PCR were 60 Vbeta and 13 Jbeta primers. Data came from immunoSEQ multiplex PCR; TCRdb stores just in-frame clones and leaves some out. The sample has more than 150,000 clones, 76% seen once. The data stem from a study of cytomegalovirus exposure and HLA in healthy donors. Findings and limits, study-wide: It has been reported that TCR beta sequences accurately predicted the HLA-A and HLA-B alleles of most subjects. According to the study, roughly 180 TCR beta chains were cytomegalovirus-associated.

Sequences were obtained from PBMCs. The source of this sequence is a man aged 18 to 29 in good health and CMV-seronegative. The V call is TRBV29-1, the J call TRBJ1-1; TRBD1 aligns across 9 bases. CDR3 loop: CSVGVGQGGIPFF. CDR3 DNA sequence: TGCAGCGTTGGAGTGGGACAGGGAGGAATCCCTTTCTTT.